What follows are 21 T cell receptor beta chains derived from one specimen sequenced in a study of shared clonotypes between healthy human individuals. The data were produced by immunoSEQ multiplex PCR, yet TCRdb's version contains in-frame clones alone and is incomplete. This table has about 1 million clones, 60% to 80% appearing once. The sequencing sample was made of memory CD4+ T cells sorted from blood. Subset noted: CD45RA-negative fraction. Receptor source: a man in his late teens or twenties in good health.

This rearrangement joins TRBV5-1 to TRBJ2-1; D possibly corresponds to TRBD1 (7 bases). The CDR3 extends over 17 amino acids. V gave up 0 bases and J gave up 2 bases, with 15 bases separating them. CDR1 is SGHRS, CDR2 YFSETQ, per germline. This CDR3 reads CASSLGISGGPYNEQFF. The DNA for the CDR3 is TGCGCCAGCAGCTTGGGGATTTCAGGGGGGCCCTACAATGAGCAGTTCTTC.

This chain links TRBV10-3 with TRBJ1-1; a possible D gene is TRBD1 (5 bases). V gave up 8 bases and J gave up 4 bases, with 11 bases separating them. Germline-derived CDR1 and CDR2 are ENHRY and SYGVKD. The CDR3 extends over 12 amino acids. CDR3 region: CAIGGAGTEAFF. The CDR3 bases are TGTGCCATCGGAGGGGCCGGCACTGAAGCTTTCTTT.

This clone occurred a few times. V gene TRBV30 combines with J gene TRBJ2-1; no reliable D call. The CDR3 contains 16 residues. V dropped 0 bases and J dropped 0 bases, with 12 bases sitting between them. The germline V gene has CDR1 GTSNPN and CDR2 SVGIG (reference sequence). The CDR3 bases are TGTGCCTGGAGTGTGGGTTTGGTTAGCTCCTACAATGAGCAGTTCTTC. Translated: CAWSVGLVSSYNEQFF. The entire variable domain, with the rest obtained from reference TRBV30 and TRBJ2-1, is as follows: SQTIHQWPATLVQPVGSPLSLECTVEGTSNPNLYWYRQAAGRGLQLLFYSVGIGQISSEVPQNLSASRPQDRQFILSSKKLLLSDSGFYLCAWSVGLVSSYNEQFFGPGTRLTVL.

The chain has TRBV19 and TRBJ2-3; weak D call: TRBD2 (6 bases). The ends were cut back, 1 base at V and 4 bases at J, with 12 bases in the middle. This CDR3 region has 15 residues. Germline V gives CDR1 LNHDA, CDR2 SQIVND (reference sequence). CDR3: CASSIASWGADTQYF. Written as DNA, the CDR3 is TGTGCCAGTAGTATAGCTAGCTGGGGGGCAGATACGCAGTATTTT.

In this sample, this clone turned up many times. The CDR3 DNA reads TGTGCCCACGACCCGGGACGTAGAGGATCATCGGGGGGTTCACCCCTCCACTTT. Protein: CAHDPGRRGSSGGSPLHF. This rearrangement joins TRBV28 to TRBJ1-6, with D possibly being TRBD1 (5 bases). With 11 bases removed from V and 9 bases from J, the gap between germline ends came to 32 bases. The CDR3 is made up of 18 amino acids. CDR1 is MDHEN and CDR2 is SYDVKM in the germline V gene.

This clone was detected only a few times. The gene calls are TRBV15 and TRBJ2-7; D might be TRBD1 or TRBD2, each matching 6 bases. CDR1 and CDR2 (germline): LNHNV, YYDKDF (reference sequence). The CDR3 sequence is 16 residues long. V was clipped by 2 bases and J by 5 bases, with 19 bases between them. The CDR3 is CATSRNPGASLDEQYF. The CDR3 bases are TGTGCCACCAGCAGAAACCCGGGGGCGAGCCTAGACGAGCAGTACTTC.

The V gene is TRBV6-1, the J gene TRBJ1-1, with 8 bases lining up with TRBD1. In germline, CDR1 is MNHNS, CDR2 SASEGT. V gave up 4 bases and J gave up 5 bases; unmatched junction bases: 9. The CDR3 is made up of 15 amino acids. CDR3 loop: CASSGLDRGRTEAFF. In DNA form, the CDR3 reads TGTGCCAGCAGTGGGCTTGACAGGGGTCGAACTGAAGCTTTCTTT.

The CDR3 loop is CASSLGGRLAAQETQYF. CDR3 in DNA: TGTGCCAGCAGCTTGGGGGGCCGACTAGCGGCCCAAGAGACCCAGTACTTC. This rearrangement joins TRBV5-5 to TRBJ2-5, with TRBD2 matching 9 bases. Germline lookup yields CDR1 SGHKS and CDR2 YYEKEE (reference sequence). The CDR3 covers 17 residues. Germline trimming cut 0 bases from V and 1 base from J; bases unmatched to any gene: 7.

The V and J genes are TRBV6-4 and TRBJ2-1, with 7 positions matching TRBD1. CDR1 is MRHNA, CDR2 SNTAGT, per germline. The CDR3 consists of 14 residues. The V gene end was trimmed by 4 bases and the J gene end by 2 bases; junction bases not matched to a gene: 2. Here the CDR3 reads CASSAGTAYNEQFF. The CDR3, as DNA: TGTGCCAGCAGTGCCGGGACAGCCTACAATGAGCAGTTCTTC.

J is TRBJ1-4 and V is TRBV30, with 10 bases identical to TRBD1. Germline lookup yields CDR1 GTSNPN and CDR2 SVGIG (reference sequence). Trimming cost V 7 bases and J 7 bases; bases outside gene matches: 6. The length of the CDR3 is 13 residues. The CDR3 nucleotides read TGTGCCTCCCCGGACAGGGGGGGTGAAAAACTGTTTTTT. Translation: CASPDRGGEKLFF.

The chain couples TRBV6-5 to TRBJ1-4; D unclear. Germline CDR1 and CDR2: MNHEY and SVGAGI. Trimming left V 0 bases short and J 5 bases short, with 10 bases between. The CDR3 length is 15 residues. CDR3 sequence: CASSYSASLNEKLFF. The CDR3 region has the DNA TGTGCCAGCAGTTACTCAGCAAGCTTAAATGAAAAACTGTTTTTT.

The V and J genes are TRBV4-3 and TRBJ2-1; 10 bases fit TRBD1. In germline, CDR1 is LGHNA, CDR2 YSLEER. This CDR3 spans 16 amino acids. The ends lost 3 bases at V and 8 bases at J; junction bases unmatched: 10. Here the CDR3 reads CASSQETGGWPDEQFF. CDR3 nucleotides: TGCGCCAGCAGCCAGGAGACAGGGGGCTGGCCAGATGAGCAGTTCTTC.

This clone is a singleton in its sample. The chain employs TRBV7-6 and TRBJ2-5; 9 bases match TRBD2. The end of the DNA aligns better with TRBJ2-7, so the J call may be wrong. Germline V CDR1 and CDR2: SGHVS, FNYEAQ. The CDR3 is 18 amino acids. The CDR3 nucleotides are TGTGCCAGCAGCTTAAACACAGCGGGAGGACTAAACTCCTACGAGCAGTACTTC. This sequence encodes CASSLNTAGGLNSYEQYF.

About this clone: The sample holds other DNA sequences that translate to the same CDR3. The CDR3 sequence: CASSVTGKNTEAFF. The CDR3 DNA is TGTGCCAGCAGTGTAACAGGGAAGAACACTGAAGCTTTCTTT. The chain joins TRBV2 to TRBJ1-1; perhaps TRBD1 as D (6 bases). This CDR3 has 14 amino acids. Germline V gene data show CDR1 as SNHLY and CDR2 as FYNNEI. V was pared by 4 bases and J by 1 base, with 10 bases between.

The V call is TRBV6-5, the J call TRBJ1-3; no firm D call. V lost 6 bases, J lost 3 bases, and 12 bases lay in between. This CDR3 comprises 14 residues. The germline V gene has CDR1 MNHEY and CDR2 SVGAGI. CDR3 in amino acids: CASRGKTFGNTIYF. CDR3 coding DNA: TGTGCCAGCAGAGGGAAAACCTTTGGAAACACCATATATTTT.

Of note for this clone: At one boundary the junction diverges from the germline segment, which might be a read error. This chain links TRBV28 with TRBJ1-4; D is uncertain. CDR3 length: 12 amino acids. The germline V gene has CDR1 MDHEN and CDR2 SYDVKM. For the CDR3, the DNA is TGTGCCAGCAGTTTAGATCTAATGAAAGAGGTTTTT. It translates to CASSLDLMKEVF.

Only a few counts were recorded for this clone. V gene TRBV5-4 combines with J gene TRBJ1-1, with TRBD1 matching 8 bases. Germline V lookup: CDR1 SGHNT, CDR2 YYREEE (reference sequence). V lost 3 bases to trimming and J lost 8 bases; unmatched junction nucleotides: 9. This CDR3 has 14 residues. The CDR3 DNA is TGTGCCAGCAGCTCCCGACAGGGGCCACCCGAAGCTTTCTTT. Its translation is CASSSRQGPPEAFF.

The chain has TRBV30 and TRBJ1-3; D is unresolved. The V end was cut by 3 bases, the J end by 6 bases, with 9 bases between. This CDR3 is 12 amino acids long. From germline, CDR1 is GTSNPN and CDR2 SVGIG (reference sequence). CDR3 sequence (DNA): TGTGCCTGGAGGGCAGCTTCAAACACCATATATTTT. This encodes CAWRAASNTIYF. Full variable domain (remainder filled in from reference TRBV30 and TRBJ1-3): SQTIHQWPATLVQPVGSPLSLECTVEGTSNPNLYWYRQAAGRGLQLLFYSVGIGQISSEVPQNLSASRPQDRQFILSSKKLLLSDSGFYLCAWRAASNTIYFGEGSWLTVV.

This chain connects TRBV27 to TRBJ1-5; D gene ambiguous. The CDR3 totals 11 residues. V lost 8 bases, J lost 5 bases, and 7 bases lay in between. Germline loops: CDR1 MNHEY, CDR2 SMNVEV (reference sequence). CDR3 DNA: TGTGCCAGCGGTAGGGATCAGCCCCAGCATTTT. The encoded protein is CASGRDQPQHF.

Comments on this clone: This sample includes further DNA sequences coding for the same CDR3. This chain links TRBV4-1 with TRBJ2-7; 7 bases align to TRBD2. After removal of 0 bases from V and 0 bases from J, the junction contained 5 bases not matched to a gene. The CDR3 is 16 amino acids. Germline V CDR1 and CDR2: MGHRA, YSYEKL. The CDR3 coding sequence is TGCGCCAGCAGCCAAGACCCTAGCGGAAGCTCCTACGAGCAGTACTTC. It translates to CASSQDPSGSSYEQYF.

The chain joins TRBV6-6 to TRBJ2-7; 7 bases line up with TRBD2. With 6 bases clipped from V and 6 bases from J, the junction kept 11 bases outside the gene matches. This CDR3 contains 14 residues. The germline CDR1 and CDR2 sequences are MNHNY and SVGAGI (reference sequence). CDR3 amino acids: CASSPTEPGGEQYF. The CDR3 DNA sequence: TGTGCCAGCAGCCCTACGGAACCGGGGGGCGAGCAGTACTTC.